These 20 T cell receptor beta chains share one sample of origin, sequenced in a study of blood T cells in healthy people across ages. Together with a sample-barcoded 5' primer, a J-beta primer mix was included in a second PCR lasting roughly 7 to 11 cycles. TCRdb redid the calling of the 5' RACE reads with MiXCR, one entry per CDR3 protein. The repertoire holds more than 1.4 million distinct CDR3 sequences, 42% seen once, with roughly 8.2% in the top ten. The sequencing input was blood. These receptors originate from a woman aged 18 to 35 in good health.

Only a few counts were recorded for this clonotype. The gene calls are TRBV28 and TRBJ2-5; 7 nucleotides agree with TRBD1. The CDR3 totals 15 residues. Per germline, CDR1 MDHEN and CDR2 SYDVKM. Trimming at V came to 6 bases and at J to 1 base, leaving 8 bases not matched to a gene. For the CDR3, the DNA is TGTGCCAGCAGCCTCCGGGGACAGATCCAAGAGACCCAGTACTTC. It specifies CASSLRGQIQETQYF.

This chain links TRBV6-5 with TRBJ1-3, with D perhaps matching TRBD1 (5 bases). The CDR3 sequence is 15 residues long. With 7 bases removed from V and 0 bases from J, the gap between germline ends came to 13 bases. Germline V gene lookup returns CDR1 MNHEY and CDR2 SVGAGI. The CDR3 spells CASMSGTNSGNTIYF. In DNA, the CDR3 is TGTGCCAGCATGTCGGGGACGAACTCTGGAAACACCATATATTTT.

This sequence joins TRBV20-1 and TRBJ2-7, with D perhaps TRBD1 or TRBD2 (6 bases each). The CDR3 has 17 amino acids. V lost 3 bases to trimming and J lost 3 bases, with 24 bases between them. Germline CDR1 is DFQATT and CDR2 is SNEGSKA (reference sequence). The CDR3 here is CSARDSSGGALFYEQYF. In DNA, the CDR3 is TGCAGTGCTAGGGACAGCTCCGGAGGGGCCCTTTTCTACGAGCAGTACTTC.

The chain combines TRBV12-3 or TRBV12-4 with TRBJ2-7, with TRBD2 identical over 9 bases. The V and J ends lost 7 bases and 0 bases, in that order; junction bases with no gene match: 10. There are 16 residues in the CDR3. CDR3 loop: CASTSLGGGDSYEQYF. The CDR3 nucleotides are TGTGCCAGCACCTCCCTTGGCGGGGGGGACTCCTACGAGCAGTACTTC.

This clonotype occurred once. One end of the junction is discordant with germline, which a read error may explain. The V gene is TRBV29-1, the J gene TRBJ2-1; 15 bases are shared with TRBD2. Germline lookup yields CDR1 SQVTM and CDR2 ANQGSEA. The CDR3 sequence is 20 residues long. The DNA for the CDR3 is TGCAGCGTTGACCGAGGCCGGCCGGGACTAGCGGGAGGATCCTACAATGAGCGGTTCTTC. Translating gives CSVDRGRPGLAGGSYNERFF.

This clonotype has only a few counts. The chain is built from TRBV10-3 and TRBJ2-7; 14 bases are a match to TRBD2. Germline V gene lookup returns CDR1 ENHRY and CDR2 SYGVKD. V lost 4 bases, J lost 4 bases, and 6 bases stayed unmatched. This CDR3 is 16 amino acids long. CDR3: CAISASGTSGRYEQYF. CDR3 coding DNA: TGTGCCATCAGTGCCTCCGGGACTAGCGGGAGATACGAGCAGTACTTC.

The chain joins TRBV20-1 to TRBJ2-1, with 7 bases lining up with TRBD1. V was pared by 3 bases and J by 7 bases, with 9 bases of the junction left unmatched. This CDR3 is built from 14 residues. CDR1 is DFQATT, CDR2 SNEGSKA, per germline (reference sequence). Here the CDR3 reads CSASERGTENEQFF. CDR3 DNA sequence: TGCAGTGCTAGCGAGAGGGGGACAGAGAATGAGCAGTTCTTC.

This chain connects TRBV2 to TRBJ1-1; D is unresolved. The V end was cut by 5 bases, the J end by 0 bases, with 10 bases between. Germline V gene data show CDR1 as SNHLY and CDR2 as FYNNEI. This CDR3 spans 14 amino acids. CDR3 nucleotide sequence: TGTGCCAGCAGTCAAGAGACGGTGAACACTGAAGCTTTCTTT. Translating it yields CASSQETVNTEAFF.

This clonotype was detected a few times. The chain uses TRBV12-3 or TRBV12-4 and TRBJ2-3; no definite D call. Trimming shortened V by 7 bases and J by 7 bases, and 15 bases separated the two germline ends. The CDR3 consists of 13 residues. The DNA of the CDR3 is TGTGCCAGCACTCCCCGGGTATGGCATACGCAGTATTTT. Its protein product is CASTPRVWHTQYF.

The rearrangement uses TRBV20-1 and TRBJ1-3; D gene unclear. This CDR3 comprises 15 residues. CDR1 is DFQATT, CDR2 SNEGSKA, per germline (reference sequence). Trimming removed 3 bases from V and 0 bases from J, with 12 bases in between. CDR3 sequence: CSASSSGYSGNTIYF. As DNA, the CDR3 is TGCAGTGCTAGCTCTAGCGGATACTCTGGAAACACCATATATTTT.

The CDR3 nucleotides read TGTGCCAGCAGCCTACAGGGAAGATGGCCAGATACGCAGTATTTT. It codes for CASSLQGRWPDTQYF. The V call is TRBV5-5, the J call TRBJ2-3; D perhaps matches TRBD1 (6 bases). V lost 4 bases and J 4 bases, leaving 16 bases between the germline ends. The CDR3 covers 15 residues. CDR1 and CDR2 from the germline V gene are SGHKS and YYEKEE (reference sequence).

The chain links TRBV11-2 to TRBJ1-2; tentative D call: TRBD1 (5 bases). This CDR3 region has 15 residues. Germline CDR1 and CDR2: SGHAT and FQNNGV. Trimming removed 1 base from V and 5 bases from J, with 14 bases in between. The CDR3 region has the DNA TGTGCCAGCAGCTTAGTAATGGCAGGGAGGTATGGCTACACCTTC. Encoded protein: CASSLVMAGRYGYTF. Drawing the rest from reference TRBV11-2 and TRBJ1-2, the complete variable domain is EAGVAQSPRYKIIEKRQSVAFWCNPISGHATLYWYQQILGQGPKLLIQFQNNGVVDDSQLPKDRFSAERLKGVDSTLKIQPAKLEDSAVYLCASSLVMAGRYGYTFGSGTRLTVV.

This clonotype was seen a handful of times. This chain joins TRBV5-6 and TRBJ1-5; tentative D call: TRBD1 (5 bases). This CDR3 has 15 amino acids. The V end lost 3 bases, the J end lost 3 bases, and 13 bases lay between the germline ends. CDR1 and CDR2 from the germline V gene are SGHDT and YYEEEE. The chain's CDR3 is CASSSRDSINQPQHF. The DNA of the CDR3 is TGTGCCAGCAGCTCCCGTGACAGCATCAATCAGCCCCAGCATTTT.

The chain links TRBV10-2 to TRBJ2-5; D gene uncertain. The J call may be in error: the DNA end matches TRBJ2-7 better. Germline CDR1 WSHSY, CDR2 SAAADI. The CDR3 runs 13 residues. The CDR3 loop is CASSVEWNYEQYF. Written as DNA, the CDR3 is TGCGCCAGCAGTGTTGAGTGGAATTACGAGCAGTACTTC.

This chain joins TRBV2 and TRBJ2-2, with D possibly TRBD2 on 6 matching bases. This CDR3 is 15 amino acids long. CDR1 and CDR2 (germline): SNHLY, FYNNEI. Deletions cut 3 bases from V and 1 base from J, with 9 bases between. CDR3 nucleotide sequence: TGTGCCAGCAGTGATTTGCGGGGGAACACCGGGGAGCTGTTTTTT. Its translation: CASSDLRGNTGELFF.

V usage is TRBV28 and J usage is TRBJ2-3; 7 bases are a match to TRBD2. Looked up from germline, CDR1 is MDHEN and CDR2 is SYDVKM. Trimming at V came to 1 base and at J to 2 bases, leaving 9 bases not matched to a gene. The CDR3 has 17 amino acids. The CDR3 protein is CASSLSSSGLTTDTQYF. Here the CDR3 DNA reads TGTGCCAGCAGTTTATCTTCTAGCGGATTAACCACAGATACGCAGTATTTT. The full variable domain, with the rest looked up from reference TRBV28 and TRBJ2-3, is DVKVTQSSRYLVKRTGEKVFLECVQDMDHENMFWYRQDPGLGLRLIYFSYDVKMKEKGDIPEGYSVSREKKERFSLILESASTNQTSMYLCASSLSSSGLTTDTQYFGPGTRLTVL.

The J gene is TRBJ2-1, the V gene TRBV27; 7 bases are shared with TRBD2. V lost 6 bases and J lost 10; bases outside the gene matches: 15. The germline V gene has CDR1 MNHEY and CDR2 SMNVEV (reference sequence). This CDR3 region has 15 residues. The CDR3 DNA reads as TGTGCCAGCAGCCTTCAACCGGGACTATCGGTGGAGCAGTTCTTC. It specifies CASSLQPGLSVEQFF.

The chain combines TRBV5-1 with TRBJ1-2, with a tentative D call TRBD1 (6 bases). The CDR3 is 15 amino acids. V shed 1 base and J shed 7 bases, with 17 bases lying between them. Germline-derived CDR1 and CDR2 are SGHRS and YFSETQ. CDR3 amino acids: CASSLFQGLSGGYTF. The CDR3 DNA reads TGCGCCAGCAGCTTGTTCCAGGGGCTCAGTGGTGGCTACACCTTC.

The chain carries TRBV12-5 and TRBJ2-5; 10 nucleotides line up with TRBD1. The CDR3 runs 18 residues. The germline gives CDR1 LGHNT, CDR2 FRNRAP. With 3 bases clipped from V and 3 bases from J, the junction kept 13 bases outside the gene matches. The CDR3, as DNA: TGTGCTAGTGGTTTCGGCCTGGATGTGACAGGGGGCGAAGAGACCCAGTACTTC. Amino acids: CASGFGLDVTGGEETQYF. Drawing the rest from reference TRBV12-5 and TRBJ2-5, the complete variable domain is DARVTQTPRHKVTEMGQEVTMRCQPILGHNTVFWYRQTMMQGLELLAYFRNRAPLDDSGMPKDRFSAEMPDATLATLKIQPSEPRDSAVYFCASGFGLDVTGGEETQYFGPGTRLLVL.

The J gene is TRBJ2-5, the V gene TRBV6-5; D is undetermined. The J call may not be correct, given that the DNA end is closer to TRBJ2-7. CDR1 MNHEY and CDR2 SVGAGI come from the germline V gene. CDR3 length: 13 amino acids. The CDR3 DNA reads as TGTGCCAGCAGTTACTCTTGGGGAAGCGAGCAGTACTTC. Its protein is CASSYSWGSEQYF.